This T cell receptor (beta chain) is from a study of response to subunit inactivated influenza vaccine. Only a few counts were recorded for this clonotype. Germline CDR1 and CDR2: ENHRY and SYGVKD. V lost 0 bases and J 5 bases, leaving 19 bases between the germline ends. The CDR3 spans 17 residues. TCRdb reprocessed the RT-PCR reads via MiXCR and lists one record per CDR3 protein. Of a few hundred thousand distinct CDR3 sequences in the sample, roughly 15% are singletons; the top ten hold more than 9.5%. The material was PBMCs from blood, obtained 12 days after vaccination. This chain links TRBV10-3 with TRBJ2-5, with D tentatively TRBD1 (6 bases). The receptor's source is a man between 50 and 59 years old who received an inactivated influenza vaccine. Here the CDR3 DNA reads TGTGCCATCAGTGAGTCGGTGAGGACAGCTGGCTTGGAGACCCAGTACTTC. Amino acid sequence: CAISESVRTAGLETQYF.